Described below is a single T cell receptor (beta chain) sequence and its context. V shed 4 bases, J shed 2 bases, and the junction held 10 bases outside the gene matches. The germline V gene encodes CDR1 PRHDT and CDR2 FYEKMQ (reference sequence). CDR3 size: 16 residues. It was during active infection that Seattle patients were enrolled and then longitudinally followed. Clones were sequenced by immunoSEQ multiplex PCR, and TCRdb holds only the in-frame ones, with some missing. The profile covers about 160,000 clones, with about 87% appearing a single time and approximately 10% taken by the ten largest. This specimen comes from a study of blood T cell repertoires in COVID-19. Study in general: The United States, Italy and Spain provided the acute and convalescent COVID-19 samples. PBMCs, B-cell-depleted T cells, or T cells provided the cDNA or gDNA that made up the material.

Source material: peripheral blood. The J gene is TRBJ1-2, the V gene TRBV13; 7 bases agree with TRBD1. The receptor's source is a woman between 65 and 79 years old with COVID-19, enrolled during active disease. CDR3 DNA sequence: TGTGCCAGCAGCTCATACTGGGGACAGAGGAACTATGGCTACACCTTC. Amino acids: CASSSYWGQRNYGYTF.